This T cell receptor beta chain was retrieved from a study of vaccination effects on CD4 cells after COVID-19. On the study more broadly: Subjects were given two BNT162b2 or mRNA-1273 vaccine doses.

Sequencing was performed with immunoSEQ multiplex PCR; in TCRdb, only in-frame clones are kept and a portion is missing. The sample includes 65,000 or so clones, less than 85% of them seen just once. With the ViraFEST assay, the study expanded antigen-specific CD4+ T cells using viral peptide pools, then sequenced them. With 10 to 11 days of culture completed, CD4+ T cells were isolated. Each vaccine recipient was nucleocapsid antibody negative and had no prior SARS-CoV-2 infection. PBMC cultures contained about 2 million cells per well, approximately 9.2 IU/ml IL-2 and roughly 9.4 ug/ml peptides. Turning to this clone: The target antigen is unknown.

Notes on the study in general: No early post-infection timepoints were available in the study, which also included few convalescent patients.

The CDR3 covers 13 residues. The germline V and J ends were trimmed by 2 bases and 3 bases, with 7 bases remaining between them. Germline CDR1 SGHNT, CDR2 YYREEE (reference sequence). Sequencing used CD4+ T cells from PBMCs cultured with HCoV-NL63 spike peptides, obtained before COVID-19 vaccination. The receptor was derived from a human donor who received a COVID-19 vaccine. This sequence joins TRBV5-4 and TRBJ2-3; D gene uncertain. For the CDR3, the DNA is TGTGCCAGCAGCTTAGACTGGACAGATACGCAGTATTTT. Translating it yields CASSLDWTDTQYF.